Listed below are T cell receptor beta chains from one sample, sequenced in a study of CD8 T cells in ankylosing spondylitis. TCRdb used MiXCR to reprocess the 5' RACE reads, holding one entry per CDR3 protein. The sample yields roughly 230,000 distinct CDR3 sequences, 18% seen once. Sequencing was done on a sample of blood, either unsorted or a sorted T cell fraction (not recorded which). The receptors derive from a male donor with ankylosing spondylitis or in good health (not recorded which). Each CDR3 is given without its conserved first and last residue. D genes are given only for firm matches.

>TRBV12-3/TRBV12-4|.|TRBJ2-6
ASSSLRGPSGANVLT
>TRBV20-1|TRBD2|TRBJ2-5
SAKTSGRLETQY
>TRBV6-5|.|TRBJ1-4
ASSYYLIKGGRVEKLF
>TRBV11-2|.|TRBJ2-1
ASSYRDWGTRNNEQF
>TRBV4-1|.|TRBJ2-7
ASSQNVQGGEQY
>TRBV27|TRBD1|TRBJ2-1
ASSLSQGDAYNEQF
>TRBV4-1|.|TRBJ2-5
ASSPRDNQETQY
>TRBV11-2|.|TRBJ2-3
ASSLLPPPNTDTQY
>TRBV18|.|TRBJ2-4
ASSRKSVAKNIQY
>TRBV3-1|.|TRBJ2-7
ASSQVHWGASHEQY
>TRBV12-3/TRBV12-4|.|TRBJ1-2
ASSLASRDGYT
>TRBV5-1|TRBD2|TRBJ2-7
ASRGTGGTRYENEQY
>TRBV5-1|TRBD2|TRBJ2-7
ASSLPIESSGSPFEQY
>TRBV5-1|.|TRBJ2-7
ASSFRTNSYELY
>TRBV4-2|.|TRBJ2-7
ASSQDRGNYEQY
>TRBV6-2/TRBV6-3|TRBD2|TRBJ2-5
ASSNTTGGAQY
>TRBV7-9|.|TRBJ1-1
ASSPRTVLNTEAF
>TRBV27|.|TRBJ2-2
ASSLLGTGELF
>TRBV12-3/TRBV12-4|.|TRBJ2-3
ASSAHRADTQY
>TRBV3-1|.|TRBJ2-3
ASSALETQTDTQY
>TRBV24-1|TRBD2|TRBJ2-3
ATRGSGGDTQY
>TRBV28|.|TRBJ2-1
ASSFWTSDPEQF
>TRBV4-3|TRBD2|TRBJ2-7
ASSQVGEGSYEQY
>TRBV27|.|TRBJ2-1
ASSLSMEPDEQF
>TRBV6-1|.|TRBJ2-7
ASSPKTYYEQY
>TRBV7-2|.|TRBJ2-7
ASSPSGPYEQY
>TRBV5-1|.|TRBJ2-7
ASSLAWESSEQY
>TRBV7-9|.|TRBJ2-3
ASSPRPGLGLDTQY
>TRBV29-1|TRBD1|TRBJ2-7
SVETDRDYEQY
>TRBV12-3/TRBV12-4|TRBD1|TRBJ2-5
ASRKQGYQETQY
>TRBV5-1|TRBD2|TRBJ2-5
ASSLERASGGKETQY
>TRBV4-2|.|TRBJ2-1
ASSQGLAEVYEQF
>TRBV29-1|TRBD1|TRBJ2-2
SAGRTGGPKANTGELF
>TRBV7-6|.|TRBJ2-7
ASSFNRDTGIEQY
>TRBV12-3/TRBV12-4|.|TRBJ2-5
ASSKISETQY
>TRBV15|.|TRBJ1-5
ATSRVQSTYQPQH
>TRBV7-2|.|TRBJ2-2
AIVGGTNTGELF
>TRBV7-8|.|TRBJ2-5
ASSLQGTETQY
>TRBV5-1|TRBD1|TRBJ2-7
ASSLGTGTESSYEQY
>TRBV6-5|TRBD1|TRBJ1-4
ASSYQRQGATNEKLF
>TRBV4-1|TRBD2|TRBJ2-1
ASSQDSGIYNEQF
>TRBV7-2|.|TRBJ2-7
ASSLIGVSSYEQY
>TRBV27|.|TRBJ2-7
ASSFYPGEQY
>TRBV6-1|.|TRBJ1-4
ASSEWLSGKLF
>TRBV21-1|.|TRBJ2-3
ASSELQGTGTDTQY
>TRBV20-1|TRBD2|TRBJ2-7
SAREGLAGDYEQY
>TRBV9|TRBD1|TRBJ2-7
ASSPGQSSYEQY
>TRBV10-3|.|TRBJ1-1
AISERLAWNTEAF
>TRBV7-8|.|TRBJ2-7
ASSSGSYSGRQY
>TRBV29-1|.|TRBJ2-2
SYGERTGDPERGAIGELF
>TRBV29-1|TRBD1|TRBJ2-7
SVAPTGAAYEQY
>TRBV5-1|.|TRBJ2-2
ASSFSGVGGELF